This T cell receptor beta chain was profiled in a study of shared clonotypes between healthy human individuals. On this clone itself: The antigen is not known.

Study outcomes and limitations: Naive subsets, compared against memory subsets, generally had larger estimated richness values. Collection of samples was limited to blood; tissue repertoires likely differ.

TCRdb's table, derived via immunoSEQ multiplex PCR, lists solely in-frame clones and lacks some. The sample carries about 1.1 million clones, approximately 80% recorded once. This CDR3 has 13 residues. Germline V lookup: CDR1 LNHDA, CDR2 SQIVND (reference sequence). The ends lost 3 bases at V and 7 bases at J; junction bases unmatched: 3. This TCR was sampled from a man aged 18 to 35 in good health. Some clones in this sample may be carry-over from other donors' samples. The V call is TRBV19, the J call TRBJ1-5; 7 bases are shared with TRBD1. Sequenced input: memory CD4+ T cells from PBMCs. As for subset: CD45RA-negative fraction. The CDR3 is CASSMTGPQPQHF. CDR3 nucleotides: TGTGCCAGTAGTATGACAGGGCCGCAGCCCCAGCATTTT.